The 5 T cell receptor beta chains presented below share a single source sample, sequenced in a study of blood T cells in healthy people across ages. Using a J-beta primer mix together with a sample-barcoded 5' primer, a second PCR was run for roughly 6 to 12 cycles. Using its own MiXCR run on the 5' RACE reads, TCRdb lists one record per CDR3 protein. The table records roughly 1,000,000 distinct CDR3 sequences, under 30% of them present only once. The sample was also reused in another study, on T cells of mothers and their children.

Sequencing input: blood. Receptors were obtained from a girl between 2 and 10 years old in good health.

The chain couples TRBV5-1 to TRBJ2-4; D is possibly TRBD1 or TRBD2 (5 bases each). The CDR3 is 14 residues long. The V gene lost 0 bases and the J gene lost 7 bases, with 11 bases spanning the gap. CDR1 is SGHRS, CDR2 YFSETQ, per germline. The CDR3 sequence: CASSLGSRENIQYF. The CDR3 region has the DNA TGCGCCAGCAGCTTGGGAAGCAGGGAGAACATTCAGTACTTC.

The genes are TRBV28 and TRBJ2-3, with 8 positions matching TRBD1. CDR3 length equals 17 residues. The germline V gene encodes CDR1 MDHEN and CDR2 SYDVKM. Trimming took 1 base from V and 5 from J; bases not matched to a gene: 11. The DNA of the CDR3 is TGTGCCAGCAGTTTATTCCACTGGACAGGGCCTTTAGATACGCAGTATTTT. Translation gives CASSLFHWTGPLDTQYF. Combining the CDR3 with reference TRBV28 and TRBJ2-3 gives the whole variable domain DVKVTQSSRYLVKRTGEKVFLECVQDMDHENMFWYRQDPGLGLRLIYFSYDVKMKEKGDIPEGYSVSREKKERFSLILESASTNQTSMYLCASSLFHWTGPLDTQYFGPGTRLTVL.

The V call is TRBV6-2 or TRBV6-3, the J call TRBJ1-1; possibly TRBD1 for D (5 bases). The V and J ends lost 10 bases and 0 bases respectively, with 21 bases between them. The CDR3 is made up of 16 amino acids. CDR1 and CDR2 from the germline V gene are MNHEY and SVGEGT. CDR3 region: CATSQLPQGMNTEAFF. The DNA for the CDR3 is TGTGCCACCTCGCAGTTACCGCAGGGAATGAACACTGAAGCTTTCTTT.

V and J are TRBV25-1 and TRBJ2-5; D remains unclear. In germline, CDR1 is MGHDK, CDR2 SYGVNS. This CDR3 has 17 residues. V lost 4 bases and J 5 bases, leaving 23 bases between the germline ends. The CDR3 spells CASSGYTSGGIWETQYF. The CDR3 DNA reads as TGTGCCAGCAGTGGATACACCTCGGGCGGAATATGGGAGACCCAGTACTTC.

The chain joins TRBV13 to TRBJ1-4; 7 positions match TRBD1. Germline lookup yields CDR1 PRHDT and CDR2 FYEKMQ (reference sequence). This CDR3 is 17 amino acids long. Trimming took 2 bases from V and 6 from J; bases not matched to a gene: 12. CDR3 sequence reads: CASSLNRGLGGDEKLFF. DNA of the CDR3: TGTGCCAGCAGCTTAAACAGGGGTTTGGGCGGAGATGAAAAACTGTTTTTT. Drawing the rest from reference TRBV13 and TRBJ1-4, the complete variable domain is AAGVIQSPRHLIKEKRETATLKCYPIPRHDTVYWYQQGPGQDPQFLISFYEKMQSDKGSIPDRFSAQQFSDYHSELNMSSLELGDSALYFCASSLNRGLGGDEKLFFGSGTQLSVL.